This T cell receptor (beta chain) was found in a study of blood T cell repertoires in COVID-19. Study-wide context: Specimens from acute and convalescent COVID-19 originated in the United States, Italy and Spain. PBMCs, B-cell-depleted T cells, or T cells were the source of the cDNA or gDNA that made up the material.

Recruitment covered roughly 24 US areas and drew participants whose ages spanned about 18 to 100 years. Sequencing was performed with immunoSEQ multiplex PCR; in TCRdb, only in-frame clones are kept and a portion is missing. The sample yields 200,000 to 250,000 clones, about 81% seen once. Per germline, CDR1 SEHNR and CDR2 FQNEAQ (reference sequence). Trimming removed 2 bases from V and 6 bases from J; junction bases left unmatched: 3. The CDR3 spans 13 residues. Sequenced: PBMCs or T cells enriched from blood (not recorded which). The V call is TRBV7-9, the J call TRBJ1-1; 7 nucleotides line up with TRBD1. This sequence originates from a man aged 40-55 years who had recovered from COVID-19. Written as DNA, the CDR3 is TGTGCCAGCAGCTTATACGACAGGGCTGAAGCTTTCTTT. It encodes CASSLYDRAEAFF.